In this sample, the clone carrying this TCR beta chain turned up a few times. Its antigen is unknown. This may come from a read error, since a much larger clone is one base off. The data originate from a study of T cell repertoires in cytomegalovirus infection. General study results and limits: Cumulative public TCR beta family frequency identified carriers of CMV plus the relevant HLA.

The germline V and J ends were trimmed by 1 base and 7 bases, with 4 bases remaining between them. There are 12 residues in the CDR3. In germline, CDR1 is SEHNR, CDR2 FQNEAQ (reference sequence). TCRdb itself ran the reads through MiXCR, one entry per CDR3 protein. The table has around 740,000 distinct CDR3 sequences, approximately 34% seen once. The sequenced sample consisted of PBMCs. The sequence was collected from a human donor in good health (CMV status not recorded). Some clones in this sample may be carry-over from other donors' samples. The chain is built from TRBV7-9 and TRBJ2-2; no firm D call. CDR3 in DNA: TGTGCCAGCAGCTTAGTCCTCGGGGAGCTGTTTTTT. Amino acids: CASSLVLGELFF.